This T cell receptor (beta chain) was recorded in a study of blood T cell repertoires in COVID-19. Study details: COVID-19 samples from acute and convalescent phases originated in the United States, Italy and Spain. From T cells, B-cell-depleted T cells, or PBMCs came the material, which was cDNA or gDNA.

As originally analysed: Reference gene primer amplification in the assay estimated nucleated cell counts. Data came from immunoSEQ multiplex PCR; TCRdb stores just in-frame clones and leaves some out. The V and J calls and clone size were taken over from that table, and D and trimming were inferred from the DNA. The sample consists of 75,000 to 80,000 clones, 80% to 90% of them appearing once. CDR1 is LNHDA, CDR2 SQIVND, per germline (reference sequence). V was shortened by 4 bases and J by 5 bases, with 8 bases between the two germline ends. The CDR3 consists of 12 residues. V usage is TRBV19 and J usage is TRBJ1-2, with D perhaps matching TRBD1 (5 bases). The sample was peripheral blood. The receptor was derived from a woman aged 55 to 70 with acute or convalescent COVID-19. CDR3 nucleotides: TGTGCCAGTAGTAGGCAGGGATATGGCTACACCTTC. This codes for CASSRQGYGYTF.